A single sample gave rise to the 12 T cell receptor beta chains below, sequenced in a study of blood T cell repertoires in COVID-19 (TCRdb year 2020). Libraries came from the immunoSEQ multiplex PCR assay. TCRdb carries this immuneACCESS record with in-frame sequences only. Its versions omit some clonotypes, under half of them owing to an unresolved V gene in the studies checked, with the rest unexplained. The sample has approximately 530,000 clones on record, about 89% of them singletons. The top ten constitute 7.8% of the sample. The specimen sequenced was peripheral blood. Source of these receptors: a woman aged 50 to 65 with COVID-19, enrolled during active disease.

DNA of the CDR3: TGTGCCAGCAAGGACAGGAAGTCGGATGGCTACACCTTC. Translating gives CASKDRKSDGYTF. The chain employs TRBV19 and TRBJ1-2, with 7 bases fitting TRBD1. There are 13 residues in the CDR3. Germline CDR1 LNHDA, CDR2 SQIVND (reference sequence). Trimming cost V 9 bases and J 6 bases; bases outside gene matches: 10.

V and J are TRBV19 and TRBJ2-5; D is uncertain. There are 14 residues in the CDR3. The germline V and J ends were trimmed by 0 bases and 5 bases, with 10 bases remaining between them. The V gene's germline CDR1 is LNHDA and CDR2 SQIVND (reference sequence). DNA of the CDR3: TGTGCCAGTAGTATAGAAGTATGGGCGGAGACCCAGTACTTC. Amino acid sequence: CASSIEVWAETQYF.

In the case of this clone: Other DNA sequences in the same sample also yield this CDR3. This chain links TRBV7-3 with TRBJ2-3; TRBD2 matches at 8 bases. CDR1 SGHTA and CDR2 FQGTGA come from the germline V gene. The CDR3 is made up of 15 amino acids. J lost 3 bases, V lost 2 bases, and 4 bases had no gene match. CDR3 nucleotides: TGTGCCAGCAGCTTACTTGGCGGGGGGACAGATACGCAGTATTTT. This translates into CASSLLGGGTDTQYF.

This chain connects TRBV2 to TRBJ2-6; possibly TRBD1 for D (5 bases). The CDR3 covers 11 residues. The germline gives CDR1 SNHLY, CDR2 FYNNEI. V lost 3 bases and J lost 13, with 7 bases in between. The DNA for the CDR3 is TGTGCCAGCAGTGATGCAGGGGTCCTGACTTTC. Translated, it gives CASSDAGVLTF.

The sample holds a few counts of this clone. J is TRBJ1-5 and V is TRBV28, with unresolved D. CDR3 length: 14 amino acids. V lost 2 bases to trimming and J lost 5 bases, with 10 bases between them. Germline CDR1 MDHEN, CDR2 SYDVKM. CDR3 coding DNA: TGTGCCAGCAGTTTAGCCAGACTTTATCAGCCCCAGCATTTT. This gives the protein CASSLARLYQPQHF. The whole variable domain, remainder taken from reference TRBV28 and TRBJ1-5, is DVKVTQSSRYLVKRTGEKVFLECVQDMDHENMFWYRQDPGLGLRLIYFSYDVKMKEKGDIPEGYSVSREKKERFSLILESASTNQTSMYLCASSLARLYQPQHFGDGTRLSIL.

The rearrangement uses TRBV5-1 and TRBJ1-1; D is undetermined. The CDR3 is made up of 15 amino acids. CDR1 is SGHRS and CDR2 is YFSETQ in the germline V gene. The V and J ends lost 3 bases and 2 bases respectively, with 14 bases between them. CDR3: CASSSASKRNTEAFF. CDR3 sequence (DNA): TGCGCCAGCAGCTCGGCCTCTAAGCGTAACACTGAAGCTTTCTTT.

The J gene is TRBJ1-2, the V gene TRBV27; D ambiguous. CDR1 is MNHEY, CDR2 SMNVEV, per germline (reference sequence). This CDR3 contains 13 residues. V was pared by 4 bases and J by 7 bases, with 13 bases between. CDR3 residues: CASSSRVEFGYTF. The DNA for the CDR3 is TGTGCCAGCAGTTCGAGGGTTGAGTTTGGCTACACCTTC.

The genes are TRBV6-6 and TRBJ1-2; D not certain. Trimming removed 2 bases at V and 4 bases at J, with 8 bases between. This CDR3 is 13 amino acids long. The germline V gene encodes CDR1 MNHNY and CDR2 SVGAGI (reference sequence). CDR3 region: CASSYAVSYGYTF. The CDR3 region has the DNA TGTGCCAGCAGTTACGCGGTCTCCTATGGCTACACCTTC.

This clone occurred once. J is TRBJ2-3 and V is TRBV5-6, with 8 positions matching TRBD1. The V and J ends lost 4 bases and 8 bases, in that order; junction bases with no gene match: 12. The CDR3 totals 15 residues. Germline V gene sequence: CDR1 SGHDT, CDR2 YYEEEE. The CDR3 coding sequence is TGTGCCAGCAGCCATATGGCTGGACAGGGCAGTACGCAGTATTTT. Protein sequence: CASSHMAGQGSTQYF. The full variable domain, in which reference TRBV5-6 and TRBJ2-3 provide the parts outside the CDR3, is DAGVTQSPTHLIKTRGQQVTLRCSPKSGHDTVSWYQQALGQGPQFIFQYYEEEERQRGNFPDRFSGHQFPNYSSELNVNALLLGDSALYLCASSHMAGQGSTQYFGPGTRLTVL.

This chain links TRBV11-2 with TRBJ2-7, with D possibly matching TRBD2 (7 bases). V lost 5 bases and J lost 5, with 13 bases in between. The germline V gene has CDR1 SGHAT and CDR2 FQNNGV. The CDR3 length is 13 residues. CDR3 in DNA: TGTGCCAGCAGCCGGGGGGCCCCAAACGAGCAGTACTTC. It yields the protein CASSRGAPNEQYF.

The chain uses TRBV18 and TRBJ2-5, with 7 bases matching TRBD2. V trimming: 3 bases; J trimming: 3 bases; junction bases outside the gene matches: 7. Germline V gene sequence: CDR1 KGHSH, CDR2 LQKENI. The CDR3 runs 15 residues. The CDR3 DNA reads TGTGCCAGCTCACCCCCCCCCGGGGGGAAAGAGACCCAGTACTTC. It translates to CASSPPPGGKETQYF.

The chain employs TRBV11-2 and TRBJ2-3; D remains ambiguous. The CDR3 is made up of 13 amino acids. CDR1 is SGHAT and CDR2 is FQNNGV in the germline V gene. V shed 2 bases and J shed 4 bases, with 7 bases lying between them. CDR3 bases: TGTGCCAGCAGCTTATTGCAGGCAGATACGCAGTATTTT. It yields the protein CASSLLQADTQYF.